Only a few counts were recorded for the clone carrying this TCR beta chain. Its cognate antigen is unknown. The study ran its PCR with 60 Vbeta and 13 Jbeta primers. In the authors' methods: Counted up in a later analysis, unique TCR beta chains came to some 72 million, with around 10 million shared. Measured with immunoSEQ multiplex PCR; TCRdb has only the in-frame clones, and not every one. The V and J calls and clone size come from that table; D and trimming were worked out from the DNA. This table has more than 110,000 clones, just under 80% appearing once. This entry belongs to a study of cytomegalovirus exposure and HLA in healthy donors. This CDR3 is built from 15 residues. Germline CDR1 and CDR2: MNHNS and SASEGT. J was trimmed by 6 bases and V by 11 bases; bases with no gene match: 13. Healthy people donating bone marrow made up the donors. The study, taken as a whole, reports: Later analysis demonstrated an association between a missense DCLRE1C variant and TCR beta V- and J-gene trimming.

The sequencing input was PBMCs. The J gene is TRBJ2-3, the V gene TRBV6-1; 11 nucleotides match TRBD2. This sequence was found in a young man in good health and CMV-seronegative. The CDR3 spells CAGAIVAGGPDTQYF. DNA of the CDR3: TGTGCCGGAGCCATCGTAGCGGGAGGGCCTGATACGCAGTATTTT.